The sequence of this T cell receptor beta chain was determined in a study of TIL therapy for anti-PD-1-resistant metastatic lung cancer (dated by TCRdb to about 2021). Regarding the study in general: Enrolled patients had a median age of about 50 years (range about 35-85) and a median tumor PD-L1 proportion score of under 7%. The cohort was composed predominantly of lung adenocarcinoma, with a few EGFR-mutant and two ALK-rearranged tumors included, and half of patients were identified as current or former smokers. Across the cohort, whole-exome sequencing showed a median non-synonymous tumor mutation burden of roughly 1.5 mutations per megabase. T cell receptor beta sequencing of tumor and peripheral blood served to follow clonotypes across the tumor, the expanded TIL product, and serial blood samples.

The time point label here, explained by the study, means: pre-treatment sample, taken before nivolumab and TIL therapy. Baseline tumor samples were excised metastases, mostly pleural nodules or supraclavicular lymph nodes, from the same resection used to grow TIL. Before any PD-1/PD-L1 blockade was given, tumors were harvested, nivolumab was then administered, and patients who progressed went on to receive lymphodepletion, an infusion of expanded TIL, and IL-2. Adults with stage 4 NSCLC were enrolled from late 2017 to early 2020 in a dual-center phase I trial. The samples were drawn from an open-label, single-arm phase I trial testing tumor-infiltrating lymphocyte therapy combined with nivolumab in advanced non-small cell lung cancer. For each resected tumor, portions were snap-frozen in liquid nitrogen and kept at -80 degrees C. Tumor regions of interest were chosen on H&E sections by laser-capture macrodissection, pulverized into around 15 mg aliquots, and extracted with Qiagen Allprep kits.

Concerning this clone: Its binding antigen is unknown. No base quality values were provided; no much bigger clone lies one nucleotide off.

What the work shows at the level of the full study, not this receptor alone: Because the cohort was highly selected, with more treatment-naive, never-smoker and oncogene-addicted patients than is typical, generalizability is limited. The study protocol defined all tumor marker inferences as exploratory. Higher clonality and lower diversity were observed in expanded TIL cultures than in baseline intratumoral T cells (median clonality around 5.7% vs 31%, p < 0.0001). High clonal turnover was observed in TIL culture, with many enriched product clones not detected in the baseline tumor, which suggested clonal contraction rather than faithful expansion.

Using bias-controlled multiplex PCR with the immunoSEQ v3 hsTCRB kit, the TCR beta CDR3 regions were amplified from genomic DNA. TCR libraries were sequenced on an Illumina NextSeq 500 to 2 million to 2.5 million read pairs for survey level or about 5-6 million for deep level. Turning to the authors' computational methods: V, D and J genes were assigned, non-productive sequences were removed, and clonality was reported by immunoSEQ Analyzer software. Repertoires were compared using productive Simpson clonality and Morisita overlap index of productive TRB rearrangements between infused TIL and blood. The clones in this table, taken by TCRdb from immuneACCESS, are in-frame only. Not every clone is retained; where verified, under half of the shortfall comes from an unresolved V gene, and the cause of the rest is unknown. The V and J calls and the clone size are those of that table, but D and trimming were determined from the DNA. Counted in this sample were 8,500 to 9,500 clones; 76% of them appeared once. Clones ranked in the top ten supply roughly 10% of the sample.

V is shortened by 3 bases, J by 2 bases, and the region joining them spans 13 bases. The germline V gene supplies CDR1 SGDLS and CDR2 YYNGEE. Its CDR3 holds 15 amino acids, cysteine through phenylalanine. Only the CDR3 part of the read is kept: 45 bases, read in frame from the first base. The receptor was isolated from a person aged 25 to 79 with non-small cell lung cancer. Sequencing was performed on tumor tissue, taken at baseline. This sequence uses TRBV9 and TRBJ2-3; the D call is tentative, TRBD1 or TRBD2, as each matches 5 bases. The CDR3 in this case is CASSATDGDTDTQYF. The DNA is as follows: TGTGCCAGCAGCGCGACAGACGGGGACACAGATACGCAGTATTTT.